These T cell receptor beta chains were read from a single sample in a study of long-term antiretroviral therapy in people with HIV. Clones were read by immunoSEQ multiplex PCR, and TCRdb kept only the in-frame ones, dropping some. This sample has roughly 20,000 clones, with more than 70% found just once. The sequences come from unsorted PBMCs, collected at the start of antiretroviral therapy, before treatment. These receptors all stem from a woman aged 40 to 50 with HIV. Both conserved end residues are part of each CDR3. D genes are given only for firm matches. Expanded clones get a size class; other rows say once, few or many, or leave the size out.

CDR3 length,D gene,J gene,clone size,V gene,CDR3 DNA,CDR3 protein
17,TRBD2,TRBJ2-5,NA,TRBV5-4,TGTGCCAGCAGCCGTCCCCCTAGCGGGGGGTACCAAGAGACCCAGTACTTC,CASSRPPSGGYQETQYF
16,TRBD2,TRBJ2-2,NA,TRBV5-1,TGCGCCAGCAGCCTCGGACTAGCGGGGGCGGCCGGGGAGCTGTTTTTT,CASSLGLAGAAGELFF
16,TRBD1,TRBJ1-2,NA,TRBV6-1,TGTGCCAGCAGTGGACCGGACAGGGGGCTATTCCGCGGCTACACCTTC,CASSGPDRGLFRGYTF
15,TRBD2,TRBJ2-5,NA,TRBV27,TGTGCCAGCAGCCAGACTAGCGGTGCCGTTCGGACCCAGTACTTC,CASSQTSGAVRTQYF
14,TRBD1,TRBJ1-6,medium-sized,TRBV2,TGTGCCAGCAGAGAGACAGGGCCGCGTTCACCCCTCCACTTT,CASRETGPRSPLHF
13,NA,TRBJ2-1,NA,TRBV13,TGTGCCAGCAGCCCGAGGGCCTACAATGAGCAGTTCTTC,CASSPRAYNEQFF
13,NA,TRBJ2-5,NA,TRBV27,TGTGCCAGCAGTTTTAGCGGAAAAGAGACCCAGTACTTC,CASSFSGKETQYF
10,TRBD2,TRBJ2-7,few,TRBV6-6,TGTGCCAGCGGGGCCGGGGGGGCTTTCTTC,CASGAGGAFF
13,TRBD1,TRBJ1-4,once,TRBV5-1,TGCGCCAGCAGCGGACAGGGATATGAAAAACTGTTTTTT,CASSGQGYEKLFF
13,NA,TRBJ1-6,NA,TRBV27,TGTGCCAGCAATGACAATAGGAATTCACCCCTCCACTTT,CASNDNRNSPLHF
14,NA,TRBJ1-2,NA,TRBV7-9,TGTGCCAGCAGCTATGAGGGAGGCCTCTATGGCTACACCTTC,CASSYEGGLYGYTF
12,NA,TRBJ1-2,NA,TRBV11-1,TGTGCCAGCAGCTTCGAATCCTATGGCTACACCTTC,CASSFESYGYTF
13,NA,TRBJ2-3,NA,TRBV13,TGTGCCAGCAGCTTTCAGAATACCTATACGCAGTATTTT,CASSFQNTYTQYF
14,TRBD2,TRBJ2-1,once,TRBV11-2,TGTGCCAGCAGCTTAGGCGCTAGCGGGGGGGAGCAGTTCTTC,CASSLGASGGEQFF
14,TRBD1,TRBJ2-7,NA,TRBV11-2,TGTGCCAGCAGCTTGGGACAGCTCTCCTACGAGCAGTACTTC,CASSLGQLSYEQYF